This entry is about one T cell receptor (beta chain). The specificity of this receptor is unknown. Base-call qualities are not available, and no considerably larger clone is one nucleotide away. The CDR3 regions of human TCRbeta chains were analyzed by immunosequencing. Per the original workflow: Repertoire TCRs were checked for matches against a reference library of SARS-CoV-2-specific TCRs that had been generated using the MIRA antigen-specificity platform. Breadth was defined as the fraction of unique TCRs that were SARS-CoV-2-associated, and depth was defined as the fraction of total T cells that were SARS-CoV-2-associated. Using the MIRA data, each spike-specific TCR was assigned both to the spike region to which the TCR was reactive and to a CD4 or CD8 class. Log10-transformed breadth and depth values were compared by one-way ANOVA with Sidak's multiple comparisons tests. As stored in TCRdb, this immuneACCESS dataset retains in-frame rearrangements with V and J assigned. A fraction of the clones does not appear; measured against another copy, unresolved V genes explain less than half of the discrepancy, and the remainder lacks a known reason. The V and J calls and clone size were taken over from that table, and D and trimming were inferred from the DNA. This sample has about 120,000 clones in its table, and 85% to 95% of those were observed once. Under 3.5% of the sample rests with the top ten.

The time point label for this specimen denotes: baseline before first vaccination. The vaccinee samples were drawn from two UK trials, COV001 and COV002, one of which was a single-blind randomized controlled phase 2/3 trial testing AZD1222 (ChAdOx1 nCoV-19) in healthy adults. For TCRbeta chain sequencing, PBMC samples were collected from trial participants at day 0 and at day 28 after the second dose. This sample was included in a study of T cell responses to AZD1222 COVID-19 vaccine (dated by TCRdb to about 2021). With regard to the full study: AZD1222 recipients with second doses at about 4 weeks or about 12 weeks were pooled, because spike-specific TCR depth and breadth did not differ between schedules. Trial participants were enrolled by age into subgroups of 18-55, 56-69 and 70-plus years, and 148, 28 and 57 TCR-sequenced participants, respectively, were included in these subgroups. TCR sequencing was performed for roughly 240 trial participants, of whom some 200 were given two doses of AZD1222 and some 25 were given two doses of MenACWY control vaccine.

Beyond this particular receptor, the publication reports: Reportedly, almost half of the unique spike-specific TCRs recognized epitopes lying outside the regions that are mutated in the B.1.351 and B.1.1.7 variants. Conclusions about previously exposed vaccinees are limited because only six or seven AZD1222 recipients were SARS-CoV-2 seropositive at baseline. Most participants were white British and females outnumbered males, and the authors suggested that clonal diversity may have been underestimated. The vaccine-associated CD4 TCRs covered the entire spike protein, and the dominant responses fell in regions 160-218 and 743-854. The 56-69-year group was small, and its depth increase did not reach significance, likely because of low power. Because no day 14 peak-response samples were available, the repertoires could be characterized only after the peak T cell response. Spike-specific TCR breadth and depth rose significantly after two AZD1222 doses compared with day 0 and with MenACWY recipients.

The germline ends are 4 bases apart after V is trimmed by 1 base and J by 4 bases. CDR1 and CDR2 (SGHAT, FQNNGV) derive from the germline V gene. The CDR3 spans 12 residues, from the cysteine through the phenylalanine. Only CDR3 DNA is held: 36 bases, read in frame from base 1. The starting material was peripheral blood, obtained on day 0 of AZD1222 vaccination. The sequence links TRBV11-2 to TRBJ1-1, with the D gene not confidently named. The TCR was taken from an adult in good health. The CDR3 here reads CASSLVRTEAFF. The nucleotides read TGTGCCAGCAGCTTAGTACGCACTGAAGCTTTCTTT.